A single sample gave rise to the 18 T cell receptor beta chains below, sequenced in a study of T cell repertoires in cytomegalovirus infection. TCRdb analysed the reads with MiXCR anew, one entry per CDR3 protein. The sample contains fewer than 1,000,000 distinct CDR3 sequences, more than 25% of which appear only once. Their cognate antigens are unknown. The sequencing used cultured CD8+ T cells from PBMCs, collected from culture after CMV antigen stimulation. Source of these receptors: a human donor in good health (CMV status not recorded). Some clones in this sample may be carry-over from other donors' samples.

This chain joins TRBV4-3 and TRBJ2-7; D is uncertain. The CDR3 is made up of 14 amino acids. Per germline, CDR1 LGHNA and CDR2 YSLEER. The V and J ends lost 3 bases and 3 bases respectively, with 12 bases between them. The CDR3 region is CASSHAAPIYEQYV. The CDR3 DNA reads as TGCGCCAGCAGCCACGCAGCACCAATCTACGAGCAGTACGTC.

This clonotype was detected ten times or more. The chain has TRBV7-3 and TRBJ2-3, with D possibly TRBD2 on 6 matching bases. From germline, CDR1 is SGHTA and CDR2 FQGTGA. This CDR3 has 15 amino acids. With 0 bases removed from V and 0 bases from J, the gap between germline ends came to 7 bases. CDR3 region: CASSLTGTSTDTQYF. Written as DNA, the CDR3 is TGTGCCAGCAGCTTAACCGGGACTAGCACAGATACGCAGTATTTT.

This clonotype was seen at least ten times. An end of the junction differs from the germline gene, which may be a read error. The chain employs TRBV5-1 and TRBJ2-2; weak D call: TRBD2 (6 bases). Germline V lookup: CDR1 SGHRS, CDR2 YFSETQ. The CDR3 runs to 14 residues. The CDR3 loop reads CASSPGVNTGELFF. CDR3 bases: TGTGCCAGCAGTCCGGGGGTCAATACCGGGGAGCTGTTTTTT.

This clonotype was counted a few times. J is TRBJ2-5 and V is TRBV7-9, with D possibly TRBD1 on 6 matching bases. This CDR3 has 14 amino acids. CDR1 is SEHNR, CDR2 FQNEAQ, per germline (reference sequence). Trimming took off 5 bases at V and 2 bases at J, with 12 bases between the two ends. The CDR3 DNA follows: TGTGCCAGCAGCCAACCCAGGGGTCAAGAGACCCAGTACTTC. This gives the protein CASSQPRGQETQYF.

This rearrangement joins TRBV20-1 to TRBJ1-2; no firm D call. Looked up from germline, CDR1 is DFQATT and CDR2 is SNEGSKA (reference sequence). The CDR3 consists of 14 residues. V was pared by 0 bases and J by 8 bases, with 16 bases between. In nucleotides, the CDR3 is TGCAGTGCTAGAGATCGACTGGATCTATGGGGCTACACCTTC. Its protein product is CSARDRLDLWGYTF.

V usage is TRBV7-2 and J usage is TRBJ2-2; D unclear. This CDR3 region has 15 residues. V lost 1 base, J lost 5 bases, and 11 bases lay in between. Germline loops: CDR1 SGHTA, CDR2 FQGNSA. In DNA, the CDR3 is TGTGCCAGCAGCTTAGGGGTCATGGAGACCGGGGAGCTGTTTTTT. This translates into CASSLGVMETGELFF. The full variable domain, rest sourced from reference TRBV7-2 and TRBJ2-2, is GAGVSQSPSNKVTEKGKDVELRCDPISGHTALYWYRQSLGQGLEFLIYFQGNSAPDKSGLPSDRFSAERTGGSVSTLTIQRTQQEDSAVYLCASSLGVMETGELFFGEGSRLTVL.

This clonotype turned up a few times. The rearrangement uses TRBV27 and TRBJ1-1; 7 bases agree with TRBD1. Germline CDR1 and CDR2: MNHEY and SMNVEV (reference sequence). The CDR3 spans 15 residues. V dropped 5 bases and J dropped 7; count of bases not matched to a gene: 13. The CDR3: CASSPWRGLSLEAFF. DNA of the CDR3: TGTGCCAGCAGTCCCTGGAGGGGGCTCTCTCTTGAAGCTTTCTTT.

This chain links TRBV2 with TRBJ1-2; weak D call: TRBD1 (5 bases). This CDR3 has 15 residues. Germline V gene sequence: CDR1 SNHLY, CDR2 FYNNEI. The V gene lost 1 base and the J gene lost 0 bases, with 9 bases spanning the gap. The CDR3 loop is CASSEGRGANYGYTF. CDR3 coding DNA: TGTGCCAGCAGTGAAGGGAGGGGAGCTAACTATGGCTACACCTTC.

This clonotype occurred a few times. The chain employs TRBV4-1 and TRBJ2-1; 9 bases are shared with TRBD2. The junction had 15 bases not matched to a gene; V was cut back by 6 bases and J by 9 bases. This CDR3 spans 16 amino acids. Germline lookup yields CDR1 MGHRA and CDR2 YSYEKL. The CDR3 DNA reads TGCGCCAGCAGTCCAATAGCGGGGGCCGGTGAGGGTGAGCAGTTCTTC. Translating it yields CASSPIAGAGEGEQFF.

This rearrangement joins TRBV6-5 to TRBJ2-3, with 11 nucleotides matching TRBD2. Germline CDR1 MNHEY, CDR2 SVGAGI. V was pared by 7 bases and J by 0 bases, with 15 bases of the junction left unmatched. The CDR3 contains 19 residues. This chain's CDR3 is CASTLRASGGPFSTDTQYF. DNA of the CDR3: TGTGCCAGCACCCTCCGGGCTAGCGGGGGGCCCTTTAGCACAGATACGCAGTATTTT.

This clonotype has just a few counts. Because the CDR3's place on the DNA is in doubt, the DNA is left out and the CDR3 is given as listed by TCRdb. The chain recombines TRBV2 with TRBJ1-2. CDR1 and CDR2 from the germline V gene are SNHLY and FYNNEI. The CDR3 has 23 residues if both end residues are counted. The CDR3 region is CASSERQGYGYTFGSGTTYGYTF.

This clonotype was seen a few times. This rearrangement joins TRBV7-9 to TRBJ2-3; TRBD1 agrees at 9 bases. Germline CDR1 and CDR2: SEHNR and FQNEAQ (reference sequence). The length of the CDR3 is 14 residues. The V gene end was trimmed by 5 bases and the J gene end by 5 bases; junction bases not matched to a gene: 5. CDR3 DNA sequence: TGTGCCAGCAGCCGGCCGGACAGGGGAGATACGCAGTATTTT. Its protein is CASSRPDRGDTQYF.

The gene calls are TRBV5-4 and TRBJ2-2; D is perhaps TRBD1 (6 bases). The CDR3 has 14 amino acids. Between the trimmed V and J ends, which lost 4 bases and 7 bases, there was a span of 14 bases. Germline CDR1 and CDR2: SGHNT and YYREEE (reference sequence). The CDR3 DNA reads as TGTGCCAGCAGCATAATAGAACAGGGCGGGGAGCTGTTTTTT. It encodes CASSIIEQGGELFF.

This clonotype was counted between two and nine times. This chain connects TRBV7-6 to TRBJ2-2; 8 bases map to TRBD1. Germline CDR1 reads SGHVS; CDR2 reads FNYEAQ. Trimming cost V 2 bases and J 3 bases; bases outside gene matches: 5. CDR3 length: 16 amino acids. As DNA, the CDR3 is TGTGCCAGCAGCTTACAGGGGGCGAGGTACACCGGGGAGCTGTTTTTT. Its translation is CASSLQGARYTGELFF.

The chain is built from TRBV6-5 and TRBJ2-5; no clear D gene. V gave up 8 bases and J gave up 4 bases, with 23 bases separating them. The CDR3 is 16 amino acids. In germline, CDR1 is MNHEY, CDR2 SVGAGI. The DNA of the CDR3 is TGTGCCAGCGCAGCTTATATTCCCGGGCCTGGAGAGACCCAGTACTTC. Its translation: CASAAYIPGPGETQYF.

This chain joins TRBV7-9 and TRBJ2-5; no clear D. This CDR3 is 13 amino acids long. V lost 3 bases, J lost 4 bases, and 9 bases lay in between. Germline CDR1 and CDR2: SEHNR and FQNEAQ (reference sequence). CDR3 in amino acids: CASSFTPPETQYF. The CDR3, as DNA: TGTGCCAGCAGCTTCACCCCCCCAGAGACCCAGTACTTC. The variable domain in full, with the rest retrieved from reference TRBV7-9 and TRBJ2-5, is DTGVSQNPRHKITKRGQNVTFRCDPISEHNRLYWYRQTLGQGPEFLTYFQNEAQLEKSRLLSDRFSAERPKGSFSTLEIQRTEQGDSAMYLCASSFTPPETQYFGPGTRLLVL.

V gene TRBV25-1 combines with J gene TRBJ1-2, with a weak D call TRBD1 (5 bases). Trimming shortened V by 8 bases and J by 0 bases, and 16 bases separated the two germline ends. Germline CDR1 reads MGHDK; CDR2 reads SYGVNS. The CDR3 runs to 15 residues. The CDR3 sequence: CASSRVGESNYGYTF. The CDR3 DNA reads as TGTGCCAGCTCCAGGGTAGGGGAGTCTAACTATGGCTACACCTTC.

This clonotype was recorded at least ten times. At one boundary the junction diverges from the germline segment, which might be a read error. V gene TRBV12-3 or TRBV12-4 combines with J gene TRBJ2-1; 11 bases agree with TRBD2. The CDR3 is 15 amino acids. In DNA, the CDR3 is TGTGCCAGCACTTTAGCGGGGGGGCCCTACAATGAGCAGTTCTTC. Translating it yields CASTLAGGPYNEQFF.